This is a list of T cell receptor beta chains from one sample in a study of CD8 T cells in ankylosing spondylitis. TCRdb reprocessed the 5' RACE reads via MiXCR and lists one record per CDR3 protein. The repertoire holds 350,000 to 550,000 distinct CDR3 sequences, with 20% to 30% as singletons. The sample was blood, either unsorted or a sorted T cell fraction (not recorded which). These receptor sequences come from a male donor with ankylosing spondylitis. Each CDR3 is given with its conserved first and last residue. A D gene is named only where the DNA matches it firmly. Part of the rows lack a size; the others show once, few, many or a class for expanded clones.

NA	TRBJ2-1	TRBV7-2	NA	TGTGCCATCAGCGAAGGGGGATACAATGAGCAGTTCTTC	CAISEGGYNEQFF
NA	TRBJ2-7	TRBV29-1	NA	TGCAGCGTGGCAAGAACTAGTTTGTACGAGCAGTACTTC	CSVARTSLYEQYF
NA	TRBJ2-5	TRBV4-2	few	TGTGCCAGCAGCCAAGCGCTACTCGGGGTCCAAGAGACCCAGTACTTC	CASSQALLGVQETQYF
TRBD2	TRBJ2-7	TRBV7-2	few	TGTGCCAGCAGCTTTGCAGTCAGGACTAGCGGTTACTTTTACGAGCAGTACTTC	CASSFAVRTSGYFYEQYF
TRBD1	TRBJ2-3	TRBV25-1	few	TGTGCCAGCAGGCCGGACAGGGTCGGAGATACGCAGTATTTT	CASRPDRVGDTQYF
TRBD2	TRBJ2-2	TRBV19	NA	TGTGCCAGTACCACGGGACTAGCGGGAGGGCCGACCGGGGAGCTGTTTTTT	CASTTGLAGGPTGELFF
NA	TRBJ1-5	TRBV20-1	NA	TGCAGTGCCGGCCCTTTAGACCAGCCCCAGCATTTT	CSAGPLDQPQHF
TRBD1	TRBJ1-4	TRBV11-2	NA	TGTGCCAGCAGCCCCCTATCGGGCAGGGGGGGTGAAAAACTGTTTTTT	CASSPLSGRGGEKLFF
NA	TRBJ1-5	TRBV5-1	NA	TGCGCCAGCAGCTTGGACAGCCCTAGCAATCAGCCCCAGCATTTT	CASSLDSPSNQPQHF
TRBD1	TRBJ2-2	TRBV20-1	NA	TGCAGTGTCTCGGGACAGTTCGCGAACACCGGGGAGCTGTTTTTT	CSVSGQFANTGELFF
TRBD2	TRBJ2-1	TRBV20-1	NA	TGCAGTGCTTGGGAGGGCCCATTCAATGAGCAGTTCTTC	CSAWEGPFNEQFF
NA	TRBJ2-5	TRBV12-3/TRBV12-4	few	TGTGCCAGCAGTTTTATCCGGAGACAAGAGACCCAGTACTTC	CASSFIRRQETQYF
NA	TRBJ1-5	TRBV3-1	many	TGTGCCAGCAGCCAGATGGGCAATCAGCCCCAGCATTTT	CASSQMGNQPQHF
TRBD2	TRBJ2-3	TRBV19	NA	TGTGCCGCCCGCACGACTAGCGGGAGTGGTACGCAGTATTTT	CAARTTSGSGTQYF
TRBD1	TRBJ2-7	TRBV5-6	NA	TGTGCCACCAAGACAGGGAGTTACTCCTACGAGCAGTACTTC	CATKTGSYSYEQYF
NA	TRBJ2-5	TRBV14	NA	TGTGCCAGCAGCCAGGCAACGCCCTACCAAGAGACCCAGTACTTC	CASSQATPYQETQYF
TRBD2	TRBJ2-3	TRBV11-2	NA	TGTGCCAGCAGCCTTAGCGGGAGGGATACAGATACGCAGTATTTT	CASSLSGRDTDTQYF
NA	TRBJ2-7	TRBV6-2/TRBV6-3	NA	TGTGCCAGCAGTTACGTCTACTCCTACGAGCAGTACTTC	CASSYVYSYEQYF
NA	TRBJ1-6	TRBV4-2	many	TGTGCCAGCAGCCAACCCCGGGGTACGAATTCACCCCTCCACTTT	CASSQPRGTNSPLHF
NA	TRBJ1-2	TRBV15	NA	TGTGCCACCAGCAGAGGGACCTCACCCTATGGCTACACCTTC	CATSRGTSPYGYTF
TRBD2	TRBJ2-1	TRBV2	many	TGTGCCAGCAGCGTTTCCGGGACTAGCGGTTACAATGAGCAGTTCTTC	CASSVSGTSGYNEQFF
NA	TRBJ2-1	TRBV7-9	few	TGTGCCAGCAGCTTAGGTCTAGTCAATGAGCAGTTCTTC	CASSLGLVNEQFF
TRBD1	TRBJ1-1	TRBV5-1	many	TGCGCCAGCAGCCCCGGGACAGAGAACACTGAAGCTTTCTTT	CASSPGTENTEAFF
NA	TRBJ2-5	TRBV3-1	few	TGTGCCAGCAGCCAAGAGCCAGGAAAAGAGACCCAGTACTTC	CASSQEPGKETQYF
NA	TRBJ2-2	TRBV30	NA	TGTGCCTGGAGTCGTAGCGGCGGGGAGCTGTTTTTT	CAWSRSGGELFF
TRBD2	TRBJ2-3	TRBV20-1	NA	TGCAGTGTCGTTAGCGGGACCACAGATACGCAGTATTTT	CSVVSGTTDTQYF
NA	TRBJ2-1	TRBV5-1	many	TGCGCCAGCAGCTTACCGGGAAATGAGCAGTTCTTC	CASSLPGNEQFF